Detailed here is one TCR beta chain. Its cognate antigen is unknown. This sample stems from a study of T cell repertoires in cytomegalovirus infection. The overall study: Indications came from public TCR beta signatures; they pointed to CMV infection and to a matching HLA type. The study, taken as a whole, reports: The ex vivo response showed dominance by HLA-C-restricted CMV-specific TCR beta clonotypes.

The V end lost 1 base, the J end lost 6 bases, and 9 bases lay between the germline ends. The CDR3 spans 13 residues. Germline V gene lookup returns CDR1 SNHLY and CDR2 FYNNEI. TCRdb recomputed calls from the reads with MiXCR, one row per CDR3 protein. The repertoire holds roughly 730,000 distinct CDR3 sequences, with about 33% as singletons. The chain uses TRBV2 and TRBJ1-1; no definite D call. Sample: cultured PBMCs, taken from culture after CMV antigen stimulation. This sequence was found in a human donor in good health (CMV status not recorded). Some clones in this sample may be carry-over from other donors' samples. CDR3 bases: TGTGCCAGCAGTGAAGTCGGGCCACCTGAAGCTTTCTTT. Translated: CASSEVGPPEAFF.